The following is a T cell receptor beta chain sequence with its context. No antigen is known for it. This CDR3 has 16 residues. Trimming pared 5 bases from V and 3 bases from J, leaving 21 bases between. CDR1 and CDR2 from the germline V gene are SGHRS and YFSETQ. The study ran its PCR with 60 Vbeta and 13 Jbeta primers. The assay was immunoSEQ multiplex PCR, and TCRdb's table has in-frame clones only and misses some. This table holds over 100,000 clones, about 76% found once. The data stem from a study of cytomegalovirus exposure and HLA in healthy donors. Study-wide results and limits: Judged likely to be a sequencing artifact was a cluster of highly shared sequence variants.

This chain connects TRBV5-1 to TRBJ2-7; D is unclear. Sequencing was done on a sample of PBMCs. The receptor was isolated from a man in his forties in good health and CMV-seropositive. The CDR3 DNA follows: TGCGCCAGCAGTTCCCCCCGGAGCAAAAACCGCTACGAGCAGTACTTC. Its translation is CASSSPRSKNRYEQYF.